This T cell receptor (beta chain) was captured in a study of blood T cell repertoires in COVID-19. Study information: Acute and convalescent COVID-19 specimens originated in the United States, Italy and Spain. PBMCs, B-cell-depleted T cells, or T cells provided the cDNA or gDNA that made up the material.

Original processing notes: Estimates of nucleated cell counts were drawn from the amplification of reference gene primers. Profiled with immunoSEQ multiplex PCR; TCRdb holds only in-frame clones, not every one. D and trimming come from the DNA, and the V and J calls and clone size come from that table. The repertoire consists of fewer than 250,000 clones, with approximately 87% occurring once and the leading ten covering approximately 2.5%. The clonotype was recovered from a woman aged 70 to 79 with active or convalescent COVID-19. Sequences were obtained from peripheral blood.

Written as DNA, the CDR3 is TGCGCCAGCAGCCAAGACCCAGGAGGAAACACCATATATTTT. This translates into CASSQDPGGNTIYF. V gene TRBV4-1 combines with J gene TRBJ1-3, with D unresolved. Germline V CDR1 and CDR2: MGHRA, YSYEKL. V was pared by 0 bases and J by 4 bases, with 7 bases between. This CDR3 is 14 amino acids long.